The clone carrying this TCR beta chain was detected once. Its antigen is as yet unknown. Vbeta (60) and Jbeta (13) primers were used in the PCR. Measured with immunoSEQ multiplex PCR; TCRdb has only the in-frame clones, and not every one. The data contain some 120,000 clones, 77% of them singletons. Per germline, CDR1 SGHRS and CDR2 YFSETQ. V gave up 0 bases and J gave up 2 bases, with 5 bases separating them. The CDR3 has 13 residues. The sample originates from a study of cytomegalovirus exposure and HLA in healthy donors. Overall study context: An early release of data contained around 80 million unique TCRs, which came from HLA-typed donors. General observations from the study: Reportedly, TCR beta sequences accurately predicted HLA-A and HLA-B alleles in most subjects. In a later analysis, common viral pathogens appeared linked to several of the most significant clusters.

Sequencing was performed on PBMCs. This sequence joins TRBV5-1 and TRBJ1-2; D not certain. This clonotype was sampled from a man between 18 and 35 years old in good health and CMV-seropositive. The CDR3, as DNA: TGCGCCAGCAGCTTGGGCGAAAACTATGGCTACACCTTC. Translation: CASSLGENYGYTF.